These 21 T cell receptor beta chains were sequenced from one sample in a study of chemoradiotherapy in HPV16-positive cancers. TCRdb's copy holds only in-frame clones and misses some; the assay was immunoSEQ multiplex PCR. This sample has some 19,000 clones, with about 89% found just once. The sample was blood, taken from a patient who underwent chemoradiotherapy. The receptors were sampled from a human donor with HPV-associated anogenital cancer.

The chain couples TRBV5-4 to TRBJ1-2, with D tentatively TRBD1 (6 bases). The ends were cut back, 5 bases at V and 6 bases at J, with 11 bases in the middle. There are 12 residues in the CDR3. Germline CDR1 is SGHNT and CDR2 is YYREEE (reference sequence). The CDR3 region has the DNA TGTGCCAGCAGTTGGGGGGCGGATGGCTACACCTTC. This codes for CASSWGADGYTF.

This sequence joins TRBV7-2 and TRBJ1-1; perhaps TRBD1 as D (5 bases). V lost 6 bases and J lost 10, with 15 bases in between. CDR1 and CDR2 from the germline V gene are SGHTA and FQGNSA. The length of the CDR3 is 12 residues. The CDR3 loop is CASRGDRGGAFF. The DNA of the CDR3 is TGTGCCAGCAGGGGGGACCGCGGCGGAGCTTTCTTT.

V and J are TRBV15 and TRBJ1-1; D not resolved. Germline CDR1 LNHNV, CDR2 YYDKDF (reference sequence). V was cut by 1 base and J by 1 base, with 7 bases left in between. This CDR3 spans 14 amino acids. CDR3 residues: CATSRGGSNTEAFF. CDR3 in DNA: TGTGCCACCAGCAGAGGCGGGTCGAACACTGAAGCTTTCTTT.

The chain has TRBV6-5 and TRBJ2-7, with D perhaps matching TRBD1 (6 bases). Trimming removed 2 bases from V and 4 bases from J, with 15 bases in between. The CDR3 is made up of 15 amino acids. CDR1 and CDR2 (germline): MNHEY, SVGAGI. The CDR3 protein is CASSYTRQVRYEQYF. In DNA, the CDR3 is TGTGCCAGCAGTTACACGCGACAGGTTAGGTACGAGCAGTACTTC.

This clone was recorded once. The rearrangement uses TRBV7-9 and TRBJ2-3; 9 bases map to TRBD2. J gave up 5 bases and V 1 base, and 7 bases lay outside the gene matches. The CDR3 contains 16 residues. Germline CDR1 is SEHNR and CDR2 is FQNEAQ (reference sequence). The CDR3 sequence: CASSLGGAGGGDTQYF. The CDR3 DNA is TGTGCCAGCAGCTTAGGAGGAGCGGGAGGTGGAGATACGCAGTATTTT. The variable domain in full, with the rest retrieved from reference TRBV7-9 and TRBJ2-3, is DTGVSQNPRHKITKRGQNVTFRCDPISEHNRLYWYRQTLGQGPEFLTYFQNEAQLEKSRLLSDRFSAERPKGSFSTLEIQRTEQGDSAMYLCASSLGGAGGGDTQYFGPGTRLTVL.

The table lists this clone with a few counts. This rearrangement joins TRBV7-2 to TRBJ1-6; D is perhaps TRBD1 (6 bases). The CDR3 is 15 residues long. CDR1 and CDR2 (germline): SGHTA, FQGNSA. Trimming cost V 5 bases and J 7 bases, with 15 bases left between them. The CDR3 DNA follows: TGTGCCAGCAGCCAAAGGGCAGGGACAAATTCACCCCTCCACTTT. It encodes CASSQRAGTNSPLHF.

This chain uses TRBV7-2 with TRBJ1-4; 11 bases align to TRBD1. With 5 bases clipped from V and 8 bases from J, the junction kept 4 bases outside the gene matches. CDR3 length equals 14 residues. CDR1 and CDR2 from the germline V gene are SGHTA and FQGNSA. The CDR3 protein is CASSMDRGREKLFF. CDR3 nucleotides: TGTGCCAGCAGCATGGACAGGGGGCGGGAAAAACTGTTTTTT.

This rearrangement joins TRBV7-2 to TRBJ1-3; 7 bases are a match to TRBD1. V lost 0 bases and J lost 0; bases outside the gene matches: 5. This CDR3 is built from 17 residues. Germline values: CDR1 SGHTA, CDR2 FQGNSA. Here the CDR3 reads CASSLAGGATSGNTIYF. Here the CDR3 DNA reads TGTGCCAGCAGCTTAGCAGGGGGCGCCACCTCTGGAAACACCATATATTTT.

This chain uses TRBV23-1 with TRBJ2-3; possibly TRBD1 or TRBD2 for D (6 bases each). TRBV23-1 is an ORF for which the function is uncertain. The CDR3 has 13 residues. Trimming stripped 5 bases from V and 8 bases from J, with 14 bases between. CDR3: CASSMQGRCTQYF. CDR3 coding DNA: TGCGCCAGCAGTATGCAGGGGAGGTGTACGCAGTATTTT.

V gene TRBV6-5 combines with J gene TRBJ2-7, with D unresolved. CDR3 length equals 13 residues. CDR1 is MNHEY and CDR2 is SVGAGI in the germline V gene. V lost 2 bases and J 4 bases, leaving 9 bases between the germline ends. The CDR3 DNA is TGTGCCAGCAGTTACACCGAAGGGTACGAGCAGTACTTC. This gives the protein CASSYTEGYEQYF.

The gene calls are TRBV6-5 and TRBJ2-6, with a weak D call TRBD2 (7 bases). This CDR3 has 14 residues. The V end lost 10 bases, the J end lost 4 bases, and 14 bases lay between the germline ends. CDR1 and CDR2 from the germline V gene are MNHEY and SVGAGI. This chain's CDR3 is CATQGRAGANVLTF. The CDR3 bases are TGTGCCACCCAGGGGAGGGCCGGGGCCAACGTCCTGACTTTC.

The V and J genes are TRBV9 and TRBJ1-2, with 7 nucleotides matching TRBD1. Germline trimming cut 2 bases from V and 3 bases from J; bases unmatched to any gene: 16. Germline V gene sequence: CDR1 SGDLS, CDR2 YYNGEE. The CDR3 consists of 18 residues. The CDR3 bases are TGTGCCAGCAGCGTGGGCCCCGGACAGGCGGGTATTTACTATGGCTACACCTTC. Its protein is CASSVGPGQAGIYYGYTF.

This chain joins TRBV7-2 and TRBJ1-6, with 7 bases that match TRBD1. From germline, CDR1 is SGHTA and CDR2 FQGNSA. The CDR3 is 14 residues long. Trimming cost V 2 bases and J 7 bases; bases outside gene matches: 2. The CDR3 nucleotides are TGTGCCAGCAGCTTAACAGGGGAGAATTCACCCCTCCACTTT. Its protein product is CASSLTGENSPLHF.

The chain joins TRBV5-6 to TRBJ2-3; D is uncertain. The CDR3 covers 14 residues. Germline V gene lookup returns CDR1 SGHDT and CDR2 YYEEEE. Trimming stripped 5 bases from V and 0 bases from J, with 10 bases between. The CDR3 DNA follows: TGTGCCAGCAGAATACGGCCAAGCACAGATACGCAGTATTTT. Its translation is CASRIRPSTDTQYF.

V is TRBV15 and J is TRBJ1-1, with 8 bases that match TRBD1. The CDR3 has 15 amino acids. The germline CDR1 and CDR2 sequences are LNHNV and YYDKDF (reference sequence). Trimming cost V 0 bases and J 4 bases; bases outside gene matches: 4. CDR3 DNA sequence: TGTGCCACCAGCAGAGATCAGGGGGCGAGCACTGAAGCTTTCTTT. Translating gives CATSRDQGASTEAFF.

CDR3 DNA: TGTGCCAGCAGCAAAGCCCCCGCCCAGTTAGCGGGACGAAGCTCCTACGAGCAGTACTTC. Translated, it gives CASSKAPAQLAGRSSYEQYF. The J gene is TRBJ2-7, the V gene TRBV21-1; TRBD2 is the table's D call and was not checked against the DNA. TRBV21-1 is given as a pseudogene. The CDR3 is 20 amino acids.

The chain links TRBV7-9 to TRBJ1-3; no definite D call. The CDR3 runs 15 residues. Germline values: CDR1 SEHNR, CDR2 FQNEAQ (reference sequence). V lost 3 bases to trimming and J lost 0 bases, with 9 bases between them. CDR3 residues: CASSLDAISGNTIYF. The DNA for the CDR3 is TGTGCCAGCAGCTTGGACGCGATCTCTGGAAACACCATATATTTT. The full variable domain, with the rest looked up from reference TRBV7-9 and TRBJ1-3, is DTGVSQNPRHKITKRGQNVTFRCDPISEHNRLYWYRQTLGQGPEFLTYFQNEAQLEKSRLLSDRFSAERPKGSFSTLEIQRTEQGDSAMYLCASSLDAISGNTIYFGEGSWLTVV.

The chain employs TRBV7-2 and TRBJ1-3, with 8 bases lining up with TRBD1. The CDR3 is made up of 18 amino acids. The ends lost 5 bases at V and 0 bases at J; junction bases unmatched: 12. The germline CDR1 and CDR2 sequences are SGHTA and FQGNSA. The CDR3 DNA reads TGTGCCAGCAGCGCGACAGGGGTTGGGGCGAACTCTGGAAACACCATATATTTT. Its translation is CASSATGVGANSGNTIYF.

V is TRBV28 and J is TRBJ1-2; the D is unclear. V gave up 7 bases and J gave up 3 bases, with 9 bases separating them. This CDR3 is 12 amino acids long. Germline-derived CDR1 and CDR2 are MDHEN and SYDVKM. The CDR3 nucleotides are TGTGCCAGCATCACTCAGGACTATGGCTACACCTTC. Its translation is CASITQDYGYTF.

The rearrangement joins TRBV6-1 to TRBJ2-7; a possible D gene is TRBD1 (6 bases). There are 15 residues in the CDR3. Germline lookup yields CDR1 MNHNS and CDR2 SASEGT. Trimming removed 1 base at V and 2 bases at J, with 12 bases between. The CDR3 region is CASSEVGAGTYEQYF. DNA for the CDR3: TGTGCCAGCAGTGAAGTGGGGGCTGGGACCTACGAGCAGTACTTC.

The chain links TRBV7-9 to TRBJ1-4; 10 bases agree with TRBD1. The CDR3 has 14 residues. The germline V gene has CDR1 SEHNR and CDR2 FQNEAQ (reference sequence). Germline trimming cut 8 bases from V and 8 bases from J; bases unmatched to any gene: 8. CDR3 nucleotide sequence: TGTGCCAGCCAAAAGACAGGGGGCGCGGAAAAACTGTTTTTT. Its translation: CASQKTGGAEKLFF.